The T cell receptor beta chain under discussion was sequenced for a study of glioma-infiltrating T cells. In its sample, this clonotype was seen many times. Antigen unknown. Study-level results: CDR3 overlap between tissue and blood was very small. Non-neoplastic patients had below-expected tissue-blood divergence, while all gliomas exceeded expectation.

The V end lost 3 bases, the J end lost 11 bases, and 8 bases lay between the germline ends. Germline CDR1 MNHEY, CDR2 SVGEGT. This CDR3 region has 11 residues. Using RNA template, CDR3s of TCR alpha and beta were amplified with iRepertoire arm-PCR. For one-step reverse transcription and amplification, about 90-450 ng of tissue mRNA or PBMC total RNA was used. TCRdb reprocessed the multiplex PCR reads via MiXCR and lists one record per CDR3 protein. The top ten clones hold 30% to 35% of a sample with approximately 120,000 distinct CDR3 sequences, less than 30% of them seen once. The chain employs TRBV6-2 or TRBV6-3 and TRBJ1-5; possible D gene TRBD1, 5 bases. This clonotype originated in a human donor with low-grade glioma or glioblastoma, undergoing nonglioma brain surgery, or in good health (not recorded which). Sequenced material: glioma tissue, nonneoplastic brain tissue, or PBMCs (not recorded which). Here the CDR3 DNA reads TGTGCCAGCAGTTATGACAGTTCCCAGCATTTT. The encoded protein is CASSYDSSQHF.